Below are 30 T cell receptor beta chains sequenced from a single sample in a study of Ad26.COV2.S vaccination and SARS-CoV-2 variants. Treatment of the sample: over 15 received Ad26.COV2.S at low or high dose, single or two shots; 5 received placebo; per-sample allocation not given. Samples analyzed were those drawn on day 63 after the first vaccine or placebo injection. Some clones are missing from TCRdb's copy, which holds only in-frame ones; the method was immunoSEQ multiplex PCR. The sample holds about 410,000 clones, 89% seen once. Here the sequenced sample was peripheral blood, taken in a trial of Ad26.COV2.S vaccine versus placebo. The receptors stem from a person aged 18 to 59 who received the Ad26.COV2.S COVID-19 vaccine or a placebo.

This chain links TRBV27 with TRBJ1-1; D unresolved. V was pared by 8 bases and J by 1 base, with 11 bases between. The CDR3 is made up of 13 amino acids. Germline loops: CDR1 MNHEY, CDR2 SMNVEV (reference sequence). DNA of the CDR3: TGTGCCAGCCGGAAGTCGGGGAACACTGAAGCTTTCTTT. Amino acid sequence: CASRKSGNTEAFF.

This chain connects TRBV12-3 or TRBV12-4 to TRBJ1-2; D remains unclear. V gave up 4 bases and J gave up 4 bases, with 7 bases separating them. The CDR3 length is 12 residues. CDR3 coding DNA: TGTGCCAGCAGTTCTGGGCCCTATGGCTACACCTTC. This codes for CASSSGPYGYTF.

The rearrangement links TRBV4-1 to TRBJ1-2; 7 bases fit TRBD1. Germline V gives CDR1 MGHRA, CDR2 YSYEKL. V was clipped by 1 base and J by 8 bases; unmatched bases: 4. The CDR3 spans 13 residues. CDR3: CASSQGTGYGYTF. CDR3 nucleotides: TGCGCCAGCAGCCAAGGGACAGGCTACGGCTACACCTTC.

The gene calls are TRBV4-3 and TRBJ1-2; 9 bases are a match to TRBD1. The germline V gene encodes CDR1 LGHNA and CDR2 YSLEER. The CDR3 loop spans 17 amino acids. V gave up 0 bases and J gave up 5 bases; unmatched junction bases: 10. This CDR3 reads CASSQDYSRQGVYGYTF. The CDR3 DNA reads TGCGCCAGCAGCCAAGATTATTCGAGACAGGGGGTTTATGGCTACACCTTC.

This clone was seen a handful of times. The CDR3 is CASSLEAKGPYEQYF. In DNA form, the CDR3 reads TGTGCCAGCAGCTTGGAGGCCAAGGGCCCCTACGAGCAGTACTTC. The chain employs TRBV7-6 and TRBJ2-7; D possibly corresponds to TRBD2 (5 bases). This CDR3 contains 15 residues. V lost 3 bases and J 2 bases, leaving 14 bases between the germline ends. Germline CDR1 reads SGHVS; CDR2 reads FNYEAQ.

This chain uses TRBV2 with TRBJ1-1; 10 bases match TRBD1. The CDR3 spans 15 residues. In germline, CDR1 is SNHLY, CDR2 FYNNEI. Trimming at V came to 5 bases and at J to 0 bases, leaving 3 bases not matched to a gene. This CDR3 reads CASSRDRGLNTEAFF. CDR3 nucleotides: TGTGCCAGCAGTCGGGACAGGGGATTGAACACTGAAGCTTTCTTT.

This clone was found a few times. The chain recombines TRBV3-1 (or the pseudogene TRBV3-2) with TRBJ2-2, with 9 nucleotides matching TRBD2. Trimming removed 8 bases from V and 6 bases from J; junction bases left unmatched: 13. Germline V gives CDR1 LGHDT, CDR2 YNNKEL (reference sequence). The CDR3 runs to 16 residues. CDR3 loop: CASSLAGGPSAGELFF. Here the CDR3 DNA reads TGTGCCAGCTCGTTGGCGGGAGGGCCGAGCGCCGGGGAGCTGTTTTTT.

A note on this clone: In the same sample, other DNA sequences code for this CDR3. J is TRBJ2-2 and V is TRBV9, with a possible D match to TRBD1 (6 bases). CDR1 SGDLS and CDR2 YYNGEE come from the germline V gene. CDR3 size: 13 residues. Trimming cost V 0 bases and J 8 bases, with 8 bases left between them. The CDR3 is CASSVGGTGELFF. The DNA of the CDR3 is TGTGCCAGCAGCGTAGGGGGGACAGGGGAGCTGTTTTTT.

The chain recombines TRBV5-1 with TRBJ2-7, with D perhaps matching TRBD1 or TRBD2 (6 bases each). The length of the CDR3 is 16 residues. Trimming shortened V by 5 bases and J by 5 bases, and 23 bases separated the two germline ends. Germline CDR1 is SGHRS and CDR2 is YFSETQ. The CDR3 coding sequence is TGCGCCAGCAGTTACAATCGGAGGGGGAATCGGAACGAGCAGTACTTC. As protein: CASSYNRRGNRNEQYF.

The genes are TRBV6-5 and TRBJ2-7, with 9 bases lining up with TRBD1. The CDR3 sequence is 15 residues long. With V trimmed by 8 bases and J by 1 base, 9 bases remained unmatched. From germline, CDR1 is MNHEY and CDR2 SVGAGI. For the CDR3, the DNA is TGTGCCAGCCAAATCCGACAGGGGGAATCCTACGAGCAGTACTTC. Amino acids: CASQIRQGESYEQYF.

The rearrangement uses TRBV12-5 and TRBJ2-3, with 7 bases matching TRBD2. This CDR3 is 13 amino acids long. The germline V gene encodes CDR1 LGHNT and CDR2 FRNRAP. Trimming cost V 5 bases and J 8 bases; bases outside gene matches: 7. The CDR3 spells CASGPGVAGTQYF. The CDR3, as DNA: TGTGCTAGTGGTCCCGGAGTAGCGGGTACGCAGTATTTT.

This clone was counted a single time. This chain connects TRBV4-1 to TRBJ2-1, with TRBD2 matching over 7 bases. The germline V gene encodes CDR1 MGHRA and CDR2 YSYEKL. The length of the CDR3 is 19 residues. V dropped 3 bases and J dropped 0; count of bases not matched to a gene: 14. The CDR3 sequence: CASSHLILLAGPSYNEQFF. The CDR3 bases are TGCGCCAGCAGCCACCTCATTCTTTTAGCGGGCCCCTCCTACAATGAGCAGTTCTTC.

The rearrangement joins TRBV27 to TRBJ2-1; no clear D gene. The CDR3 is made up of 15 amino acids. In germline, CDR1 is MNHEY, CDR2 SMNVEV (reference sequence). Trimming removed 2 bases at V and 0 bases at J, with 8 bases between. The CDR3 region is CASSLGRTSYNEQFF. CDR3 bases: TGTGCCAGCAGTTTAGGGCGGACCTCCTACAATGAGCAGTTCTTC.

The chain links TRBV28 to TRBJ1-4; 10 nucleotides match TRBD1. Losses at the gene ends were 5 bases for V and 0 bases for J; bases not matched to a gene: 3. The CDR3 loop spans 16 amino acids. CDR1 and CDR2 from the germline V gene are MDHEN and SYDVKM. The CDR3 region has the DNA TGTGCCAGCAGTACCGGGACAGGGGCAACTAATGAAAAACTGTTTTTT. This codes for CASSTGTGATNEKLFF.

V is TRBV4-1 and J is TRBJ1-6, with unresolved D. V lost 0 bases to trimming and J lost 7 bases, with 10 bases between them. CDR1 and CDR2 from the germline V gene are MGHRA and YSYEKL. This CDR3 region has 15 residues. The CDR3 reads CASSQDHGSNSPLHF. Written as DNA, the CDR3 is TGCGCCAGCAGCCAAGATCATGGATCCAATTCACCCCTCCACTTT.

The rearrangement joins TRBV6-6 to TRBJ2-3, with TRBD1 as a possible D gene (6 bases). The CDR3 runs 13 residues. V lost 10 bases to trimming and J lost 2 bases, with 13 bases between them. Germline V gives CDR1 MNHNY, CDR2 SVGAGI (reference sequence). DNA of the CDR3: TGTGCCACCAGGGGTCCCAACACAGATACGCAGTATTTT. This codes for CATRGPNTDTQYF.

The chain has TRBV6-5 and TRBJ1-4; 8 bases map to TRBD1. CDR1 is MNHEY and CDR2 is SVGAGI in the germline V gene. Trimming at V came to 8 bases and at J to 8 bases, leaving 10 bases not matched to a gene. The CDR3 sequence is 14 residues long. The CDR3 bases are TGTGCCAGCTCCCTACAGGGGGGCAAGGAAAAACTGTTTTTT. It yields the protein CASSLQGGKEKLFF.

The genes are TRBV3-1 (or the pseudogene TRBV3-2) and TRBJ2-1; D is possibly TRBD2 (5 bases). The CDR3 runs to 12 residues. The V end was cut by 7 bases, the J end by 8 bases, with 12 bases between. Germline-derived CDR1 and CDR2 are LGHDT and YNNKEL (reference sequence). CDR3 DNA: TGTGCCAGCACCCGGAGCGGATATGAGCAGTTCTTC. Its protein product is CASTRSGYEQFF.

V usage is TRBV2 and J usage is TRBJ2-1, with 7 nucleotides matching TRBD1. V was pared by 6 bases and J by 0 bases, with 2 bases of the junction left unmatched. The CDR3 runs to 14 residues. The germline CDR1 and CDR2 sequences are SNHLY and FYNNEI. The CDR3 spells CASRQGSSYNEQFF. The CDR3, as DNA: TGTGCCAGCAGACAGGGGAGCTCCTACAATGAGCAGTTCTTC.

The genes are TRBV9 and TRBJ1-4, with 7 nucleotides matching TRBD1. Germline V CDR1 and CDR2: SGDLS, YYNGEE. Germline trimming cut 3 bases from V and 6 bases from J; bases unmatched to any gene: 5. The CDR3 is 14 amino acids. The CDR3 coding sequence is TGTGCCAGCAGCGCCCGGGACAGATATGAAAAACTGTTTTTT. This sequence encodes CASSARDRYEKLFF.

The CDR3 coding sequence is TGTGCCAGCAGCTTTCGACGACAGGGGGGCGGCACTGAAGCTTTCTTT. The encoded protein is CASSFRRQGGGTEAFF. V usage is TRBV7-2 and J usage is TRBJ1-1, with 9 bases matching TRBD1. After removal of 3 bases from V and 4 bases from J, the junction contained 9 bases not matched to a gene. The CDR3 has 16 amino acids. Germline V gives CDR1 SGHTA, CDR2 FQGNSA. The whole variable domain, filled in from reference TRBV7-2 and TRBJ1-1, reads GAGVSQSPSNKVTEKGKDVELRCDPISGHTALYWYRQSLGQGLEFLIYFQGNSAPDKSGLPSDRFSAERTGGSVSTLTIQRTQQEDSAVYLCASSFRRQGGGTEAFFGQGTRLTVV.

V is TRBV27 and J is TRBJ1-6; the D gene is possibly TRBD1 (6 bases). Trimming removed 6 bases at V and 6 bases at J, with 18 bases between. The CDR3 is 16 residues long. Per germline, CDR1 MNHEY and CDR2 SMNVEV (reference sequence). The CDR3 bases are TGTGCCAGCAGACCCCCAGGGGTTCCTTTTAATTCACCCCTCCACTTT. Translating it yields CASRPPGVPFNSPLHF.

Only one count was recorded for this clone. CDR3: CASSALPSAVDTQYF. As DNA, the CDR3 is TGTGCCAGCAGCGCCCTCCCTAGCGCTGTAGATACGCAGTATTTT. The rearrangement links TRBV6-4 to TRBJ2-3; TRBD2 might be the D (6 bases). The CDR3 runs 15 residues. Germline loops: CDR1 MRHNA, CDR2 SNTAGT. Trimming stripped 6 bases from V and 5 bases from J, with 18 bases between.

CDR3: CASSSGVDNQPQHF. The CDR3 bases are TGTGCCAGCAGCTCCGGGGTGGACAATCAGCCCCAGCATTTT. The V gene is TRBV7-9, the J gene TRBJ1-5; D not certain. Trimming pared 4 bases from V and 3 bases from J, leaving 10 bases between. The germline gives CDR1 SEHNR, CDR2 FQNEAQ (reference sequence). This CDR3 region has 14 residues. Based on the CDR3 plus reference TRBV7-9 and TRBJ1-5, the full variable domain is DTGVSQNPRHKITKRGQNVTFRCDPISEHNRLYWYRQTLGQGPEFLTYFQNEAQLEKSRLLSDRFSAERPKGSFSTLEIQRTEQGDSAMYLCASSSGVDNQPQHFGDGTRLSIL.

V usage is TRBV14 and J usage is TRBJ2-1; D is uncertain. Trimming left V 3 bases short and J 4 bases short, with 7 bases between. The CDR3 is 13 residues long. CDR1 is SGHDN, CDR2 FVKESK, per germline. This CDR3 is CASSQLLYNEQFF. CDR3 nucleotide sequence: TGTGCCAGCAGCCAGTTACTATACAATGAGCAGTTCTTC.

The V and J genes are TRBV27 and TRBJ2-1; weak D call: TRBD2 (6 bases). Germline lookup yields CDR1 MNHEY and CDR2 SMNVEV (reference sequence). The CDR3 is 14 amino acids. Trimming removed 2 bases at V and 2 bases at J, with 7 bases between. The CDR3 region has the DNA TGTGCCAGCAGTTTAGGAGGGACCTACAATGAGCAGTTCTTC. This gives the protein CASSLGGTYNEQFF.

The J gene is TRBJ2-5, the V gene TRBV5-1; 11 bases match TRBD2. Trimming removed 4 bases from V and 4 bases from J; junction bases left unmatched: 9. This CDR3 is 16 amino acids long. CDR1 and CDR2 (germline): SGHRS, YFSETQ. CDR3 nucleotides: TGCGCCAGCAGCCAACCTGAACTAGCGGGAGTAGAGACCCAGTACTTC. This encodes CASSQPELAGVETQYF.

In DNA form, the CDR3 reads TGTGCCAGCAAAAGGACAGGGGGGACCGGGGAGCTGTTTTTT. It codes for CASKRTGGTGELFF. The rearrangement uses TRBV2 and TRBJ2-2; TRBD1 matches at 10 bases. CDR3 size: 14 residues. Germline V gene data show CDR1 as SNHLY and CDR2 as FYNNEI. The V and J ends lost 7 bases and 5 bases, in that order; junction bases with no gene match: 4.

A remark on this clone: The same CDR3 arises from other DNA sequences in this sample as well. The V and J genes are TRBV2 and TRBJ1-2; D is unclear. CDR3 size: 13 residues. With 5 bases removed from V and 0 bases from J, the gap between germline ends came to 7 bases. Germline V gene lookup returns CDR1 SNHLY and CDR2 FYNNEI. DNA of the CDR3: TGTGCCAGCAGTAGAACAGCTAACTATGGCTACACCTTC. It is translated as CASSRTANYGYTF.

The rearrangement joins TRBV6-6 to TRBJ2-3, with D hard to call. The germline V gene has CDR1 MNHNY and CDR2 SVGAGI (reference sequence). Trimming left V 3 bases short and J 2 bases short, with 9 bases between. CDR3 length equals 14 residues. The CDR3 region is CASSYGDTTDTQYF. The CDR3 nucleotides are TGTGCCAGCAGTTATGGCGACACCACAGATACGCAGTATTTT.